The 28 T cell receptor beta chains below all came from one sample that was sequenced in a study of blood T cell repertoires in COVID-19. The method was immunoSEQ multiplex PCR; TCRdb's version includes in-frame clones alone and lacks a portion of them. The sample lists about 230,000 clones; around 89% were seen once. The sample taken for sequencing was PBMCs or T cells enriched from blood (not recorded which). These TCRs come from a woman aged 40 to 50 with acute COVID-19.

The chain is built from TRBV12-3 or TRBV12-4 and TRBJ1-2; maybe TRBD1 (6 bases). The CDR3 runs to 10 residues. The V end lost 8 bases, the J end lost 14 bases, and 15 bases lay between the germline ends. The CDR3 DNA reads TGTGCCAGCGGAATGGACAGACATACCTTC. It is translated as CASGMDRHTF.

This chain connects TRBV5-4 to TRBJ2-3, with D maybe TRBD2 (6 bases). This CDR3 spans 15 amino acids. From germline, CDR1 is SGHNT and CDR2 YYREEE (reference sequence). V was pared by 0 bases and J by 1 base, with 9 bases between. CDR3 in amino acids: CASSLGTKGTDTQYF. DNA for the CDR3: TGTGCCAGCAGCTTGGGGACTAAGGGCACAGATACGCAGTATTTT.

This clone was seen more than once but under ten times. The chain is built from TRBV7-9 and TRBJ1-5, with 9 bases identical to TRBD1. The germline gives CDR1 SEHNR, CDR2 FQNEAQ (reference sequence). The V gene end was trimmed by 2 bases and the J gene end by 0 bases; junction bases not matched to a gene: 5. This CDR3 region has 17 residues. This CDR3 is CASSLTGTGNSNQPQHF. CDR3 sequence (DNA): TGTGCCAGCAGCTTAACCGGGACAGGGAATAGCAATCAGCCCCAGCATTTT.

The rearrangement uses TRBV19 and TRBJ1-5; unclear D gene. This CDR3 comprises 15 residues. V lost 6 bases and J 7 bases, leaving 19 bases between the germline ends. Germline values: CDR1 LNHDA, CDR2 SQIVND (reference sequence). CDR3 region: CASRPPGRATQPQHF. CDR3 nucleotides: TGTGCCAGTAGACCTCCGGGTCGCGCTACCCAGCCCCAGCATTTT.

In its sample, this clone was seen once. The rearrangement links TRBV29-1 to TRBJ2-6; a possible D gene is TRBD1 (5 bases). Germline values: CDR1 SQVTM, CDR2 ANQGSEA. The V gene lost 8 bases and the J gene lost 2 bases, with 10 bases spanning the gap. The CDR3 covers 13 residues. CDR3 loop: CSIGVAGANVLTF. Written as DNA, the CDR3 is TGCAGCATAGGGGTGGCTGGGGCCAACGTCCTGACTTTC.

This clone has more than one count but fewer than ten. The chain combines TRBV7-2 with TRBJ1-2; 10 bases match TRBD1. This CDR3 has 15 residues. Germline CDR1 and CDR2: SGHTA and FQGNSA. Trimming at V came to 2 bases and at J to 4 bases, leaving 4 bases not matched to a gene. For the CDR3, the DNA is TGTGCCAGCAGCTTATCTGGGACAGGGGCCTATGGCTACACCTTC. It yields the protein CASSLSGTGAYGYTF.

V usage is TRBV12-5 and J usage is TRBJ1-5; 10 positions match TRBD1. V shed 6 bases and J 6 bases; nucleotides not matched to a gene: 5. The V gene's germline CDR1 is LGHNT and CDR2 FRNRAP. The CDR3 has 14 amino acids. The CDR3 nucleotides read TGTGCTAGTGGGCCCGGGACAGGGGTTCAGCCCCAGCATTTT. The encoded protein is CASGPGTGVQPQHF.

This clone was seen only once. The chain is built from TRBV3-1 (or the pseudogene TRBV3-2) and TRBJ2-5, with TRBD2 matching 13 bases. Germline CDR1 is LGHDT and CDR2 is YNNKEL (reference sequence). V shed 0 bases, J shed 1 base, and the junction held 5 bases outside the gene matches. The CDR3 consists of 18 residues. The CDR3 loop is CASSQDKRLAGGQETQYF. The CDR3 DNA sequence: TGTGCCAGCAGCCAAGATAAACGACTAGCGGGGGGCCAAGAGACCCAGTACTTC.

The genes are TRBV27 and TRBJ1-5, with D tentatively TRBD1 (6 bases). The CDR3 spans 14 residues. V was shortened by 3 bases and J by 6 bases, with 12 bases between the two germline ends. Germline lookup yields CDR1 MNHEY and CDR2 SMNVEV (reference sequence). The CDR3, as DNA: TGTGCCAGCAGTTTTACAGGGTGGGGTCAGCCCCAGCATTTT. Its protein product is CASSFTGWGQPQHF.

The CDR3 here is CASSFFPAMEPQHF. The CDR3 DNA is TGTGCCAGCAGCTTCTTCCCTGCGATGGAGCCCCAGCATTTT. V is TRBV7-2 and J is TRBJ1-5, with D unclear. Germline-derived CDR1 and CDR2 are SGHTA and FQGNSA. V was shortened by 3 bases and J by 8 bases, with 14 bases between the two germline ends. The CDR3 is 14 amino acids.

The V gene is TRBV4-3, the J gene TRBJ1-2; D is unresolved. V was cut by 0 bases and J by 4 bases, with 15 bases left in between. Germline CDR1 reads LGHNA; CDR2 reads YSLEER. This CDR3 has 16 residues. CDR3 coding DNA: TGCGCCAGCAGCCAAGATGATCGGTCCACCGGCTATGGCTACACCTTC. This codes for CASSQDDRSTGYGYTF.

The CDR3 DNA follows: TGCGCCAGCAGCTTTGACTCGAGACCGGGCAATGAGCAGTTCTTC. Translation: CASSFDSRPGNEQFF. This sequence joins TRBV5-1 and TRBJ2-1; no clear D gene. The CDR3 totals 15 residues. CDR1 SGHRS and CDR2 YFSETQ come from the germline V gene. Trimming took off 2 bases at V and 6 bases at J, with 15 bases between the two ends.

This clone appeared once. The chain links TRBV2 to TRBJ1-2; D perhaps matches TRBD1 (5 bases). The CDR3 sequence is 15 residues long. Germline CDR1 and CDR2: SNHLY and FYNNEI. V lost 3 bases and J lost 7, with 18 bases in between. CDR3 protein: CASSDPMGGTGGYTF. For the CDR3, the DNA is TGTGCCAGCAGTGATCCAATGGGGGGAACGGGTGGCTACACCTTC. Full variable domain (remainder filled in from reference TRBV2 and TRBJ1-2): EPEVTQTPSHQVTQMGQEVILRCVPISNHLYFYWYRQILGQKVEFLVSFYNNEISEKSEIFDDQFSVERPDGSNFTLKIRSTKLEDSAMYFCASSDPMGGTGGYTFGSGTRLTVV.

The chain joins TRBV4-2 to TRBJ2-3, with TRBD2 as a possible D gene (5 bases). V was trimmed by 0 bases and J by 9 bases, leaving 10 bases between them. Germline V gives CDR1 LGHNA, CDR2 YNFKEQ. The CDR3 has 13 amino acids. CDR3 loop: CASSQDGLATQYF. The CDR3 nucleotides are TGTGCCAGCAGCCAAGACGGGCTAGCCACGCAGTATTTT.

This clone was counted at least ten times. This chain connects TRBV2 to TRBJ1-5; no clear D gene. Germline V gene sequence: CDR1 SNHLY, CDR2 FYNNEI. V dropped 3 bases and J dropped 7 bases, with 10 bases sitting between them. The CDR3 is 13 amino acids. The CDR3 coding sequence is TGTGCCAGCAGTGAGTCCGGCGGCCAGCCCCAGCATTTT. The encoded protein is CASSESGGQPQHF.

The CDR3 DNA follows: TGTGCCACCAGTGATTTCGGACAGGGAACCCAAGAGACCCAGTACTTC. It is translated as CATSDFGQGTQETQYF. V and J are TRBV24-1 and TRBJ2-5; 8 bases line up with TRBD1. CDR3 length: 16 residues. Trimming cost V 1 base and J 1 base; bases outside gene matches: 4. Germline V CDR1 and CDR2: KGHDR, SFDVKD.

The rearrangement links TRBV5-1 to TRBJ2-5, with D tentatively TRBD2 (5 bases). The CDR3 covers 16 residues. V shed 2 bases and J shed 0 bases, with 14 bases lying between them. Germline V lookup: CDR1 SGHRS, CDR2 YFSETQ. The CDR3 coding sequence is TGCGCCAGCAGCTTAGGCCTCGGGGTGTACCAAGAGACCCAGTACTTC. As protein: CASSLGLGVYQETQYF.

The CDR3 protein is CASSGTPSGEETQYF. CDR3 coding DNA: TGTGCCAGCAGCGGTACCCCTAGCGGGGAAGAGACCCAGTACTTC. The V and J genes are TRBV9 and TRBJ2-5; 9 bases are a match to TRBD2. V shed 3 bases and J 3 bases; nucleotides not matched to a gene: 6. The CDR3 covers 15 residues. CDR1 SGDLS and CDR2 YYNGEE come from the germline V gene.

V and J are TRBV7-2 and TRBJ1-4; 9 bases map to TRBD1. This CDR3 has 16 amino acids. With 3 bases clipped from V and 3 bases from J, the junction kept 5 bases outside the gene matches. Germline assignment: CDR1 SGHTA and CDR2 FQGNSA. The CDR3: CASSLTGGGANEKLFF. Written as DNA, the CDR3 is TGTGCCAGCAGCTTGACAGGGGGGGGAGCTAATGAAAAACTGTTTTTT. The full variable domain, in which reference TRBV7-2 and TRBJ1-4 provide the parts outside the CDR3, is GAGVSQSPSNKVTEKGKDVELRCDPISGHTALYWYRQSLGQGLEFLIYFQGNSAPDKSGLPSDRFSAERTGGSVSTLTIQRTQQEDSAVYLCASSLTGGGANEKLFFGSGTQLSVL.

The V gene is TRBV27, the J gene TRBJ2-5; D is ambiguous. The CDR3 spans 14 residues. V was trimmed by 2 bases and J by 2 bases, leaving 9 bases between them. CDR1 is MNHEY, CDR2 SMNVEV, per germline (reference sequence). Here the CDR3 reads CASSLDRRQETQYF. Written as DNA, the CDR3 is TGTGCCAGCAGTTTAGATAGGAGACAAGAGACCCAGTACTTC.

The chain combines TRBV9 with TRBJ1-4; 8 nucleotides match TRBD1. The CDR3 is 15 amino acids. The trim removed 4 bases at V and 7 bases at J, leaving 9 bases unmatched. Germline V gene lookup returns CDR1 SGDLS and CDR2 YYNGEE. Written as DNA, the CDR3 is TGTGCCAGCAGCCCCAAGGGGGACAGGATTGAAAAACTGTTTTTT. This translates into CASSPKGDRIEKLFF.

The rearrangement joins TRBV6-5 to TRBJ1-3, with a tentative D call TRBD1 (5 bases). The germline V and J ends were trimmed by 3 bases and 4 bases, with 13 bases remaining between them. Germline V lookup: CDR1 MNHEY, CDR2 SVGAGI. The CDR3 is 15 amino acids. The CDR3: CASSYRRGAGNTIYF. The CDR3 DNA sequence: TGTGCCAGCAGTTATAGGAGGGGCGCAGGAAACACCATATATTTT.

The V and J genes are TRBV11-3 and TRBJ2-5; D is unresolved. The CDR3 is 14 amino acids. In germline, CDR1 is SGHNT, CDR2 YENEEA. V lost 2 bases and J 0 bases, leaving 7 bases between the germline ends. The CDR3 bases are TGTGCCAGCAGCTTAAGCAGGTACCAAGAGACCCAGTACTTC. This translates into CASSLSRYQETQYF.

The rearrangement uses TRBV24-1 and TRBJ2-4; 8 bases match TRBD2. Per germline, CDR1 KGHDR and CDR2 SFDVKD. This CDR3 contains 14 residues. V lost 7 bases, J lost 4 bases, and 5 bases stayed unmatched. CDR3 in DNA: TGTGCCACCAGCCCAGGACTAGCTAAAAACATTCAGTACTTC. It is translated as CATSPGLAKNIQYF.

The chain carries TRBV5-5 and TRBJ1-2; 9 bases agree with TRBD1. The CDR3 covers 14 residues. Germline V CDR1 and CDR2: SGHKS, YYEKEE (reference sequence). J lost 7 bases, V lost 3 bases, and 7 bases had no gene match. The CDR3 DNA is TGTGCCAGCAGCTCGATCACAGGGGGCTCTGGCTACACCTTC. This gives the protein CASSSITGGSGYTF.

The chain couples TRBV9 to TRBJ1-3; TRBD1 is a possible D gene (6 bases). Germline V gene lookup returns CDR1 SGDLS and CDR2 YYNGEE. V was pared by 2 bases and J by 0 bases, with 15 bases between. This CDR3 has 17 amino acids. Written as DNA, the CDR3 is TGTGCCAGCAGCGTCACCCTACAGGGAAGCTCTGGAAACACCATATATTTT. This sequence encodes CASSVTLQGSSGNTIYF.

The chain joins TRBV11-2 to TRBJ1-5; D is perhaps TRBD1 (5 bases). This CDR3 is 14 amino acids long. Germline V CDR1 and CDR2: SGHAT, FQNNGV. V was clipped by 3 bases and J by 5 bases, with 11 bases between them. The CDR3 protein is CASSLWGRDQPQHF. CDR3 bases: TGTGCCAGCAGCTTGTGGGGCAGGGATCAGCCCCAGCATTTT.

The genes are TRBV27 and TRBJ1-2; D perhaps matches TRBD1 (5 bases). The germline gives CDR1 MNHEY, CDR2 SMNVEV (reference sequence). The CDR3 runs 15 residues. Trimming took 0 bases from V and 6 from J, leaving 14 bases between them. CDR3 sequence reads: CASSLSGHRNDGYTF. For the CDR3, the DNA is TGTGCCAGCAGTTTATCGGGGCATAGAAACGATGGCTACACCTTC.